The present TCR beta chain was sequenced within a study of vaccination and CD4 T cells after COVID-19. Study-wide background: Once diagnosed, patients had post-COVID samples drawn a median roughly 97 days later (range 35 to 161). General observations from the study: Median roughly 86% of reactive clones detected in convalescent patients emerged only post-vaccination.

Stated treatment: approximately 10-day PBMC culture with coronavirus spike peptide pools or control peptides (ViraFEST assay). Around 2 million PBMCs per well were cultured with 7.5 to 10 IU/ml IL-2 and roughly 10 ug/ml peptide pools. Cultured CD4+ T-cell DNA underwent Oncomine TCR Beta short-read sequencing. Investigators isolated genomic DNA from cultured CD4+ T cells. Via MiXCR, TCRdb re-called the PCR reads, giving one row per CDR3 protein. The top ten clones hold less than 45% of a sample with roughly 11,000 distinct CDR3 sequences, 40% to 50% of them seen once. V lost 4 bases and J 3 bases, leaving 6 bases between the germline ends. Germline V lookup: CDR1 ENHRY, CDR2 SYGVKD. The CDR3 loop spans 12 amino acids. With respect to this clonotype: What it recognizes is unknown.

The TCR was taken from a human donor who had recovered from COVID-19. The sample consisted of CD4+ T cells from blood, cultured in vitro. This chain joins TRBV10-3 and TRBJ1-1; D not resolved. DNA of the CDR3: TGTGCCATCAGTGGACGGGACACTGAAGCTTTCTTT. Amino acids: CAISGRDTEAFF.